The clone carrying this T cell receptor (beta chain) appeared a few times. The target antigen is unknown. This specimen comes from a study of long-term antiretroviral therapy in people with HIV. General study results and limits: ART preceded a rise in diversity that nonetheless stayed lower than in transplant donor controls.

Germline assignment: CDR1 MNHNY and CDR2 SVGAGI (reference sequence). V lost 7 bases and J 5 bases, leaving 18 bases between the germline ends. The CDR3 is 16 amino acids. Researchers report immunoSEQ v3.0 was run at survey level. Using immunoSEQ multiplex PCR, the repertoire was profiled, and TCRdb retains in-frame clones only, with some absent. This table has about 24,000 clones, roughly four fifths appearing once. The source was unsorted PBMCs, collected 0.4 years after starting antiretroviral therapy. The gene calls are TRBV6-6 and TRBJ1-6; D is perhaps TRBD1 (6 bases). This TCR came from a man between 50 and 59 years old with HIV. The CDR3 sequence: CASIPRGARDNSPLHF. Written as DNA, the CDR3 is TGTGCCAGCATCCCGAGGGGGGCGCGGGATAATTCACCCCTCCACTTT.